This TCR beta chain stems from a study of blood T cell repertoires in COVID-19. Study in general: Samples came from the United States, Italy and Spain, spanning acute and convalescent COVID-19. In each case, the material was cDNA or gDNA derived from T cells, B-cell-depleted T cells, or PBMCs.

Source study methods: Amplification with reference gene primers provided the estimates of nucleated cell counts. This table comes from immunoSEQ multiplex PCR, and its TCRdb copy is limited to in-frame clones, with some not included. That table supplies the V and J calls and clone size; D and trimming were determined from the DNA. The repertoire consists of 95,000 to 120,000 clones, with approximately 81% occurring once and the leading ten covering about 13%. The germline gives CDR1 LNHDA, CDR2 SQIVND (reference sequence). Trimming pared 4 bases from V and 5 bases from J, leaving 14 bases between. CDR3 length: 14 residues.

The chain carries TRBV19 and TRBJ2-5; TRBD2 might be the D (7 bases). Sequencing was carried out using peripheral blood. The TCR was taken from a human donor in a cohort sampled during active COVID-19. For the CDR3, the DNA is TGTGCCAGTAGTAGTGGGGGGGGCAGCGAGACCCAGTACTTC. This codes for CASSSGGGSETQYF. The complete variable domain, with remaining parts taken from reference TRBV19 and TRBJ2-5, reads DGGITQSPKYLFRKEGQNVTLSCEQNLNHDAMYWYRQDPGQGLRLIYYSQIVNDFQKGDIAEGYSVSREKKESFPLTVTSAQKNPTAFYLCASSSGGGSETQYFGPGTRLLVL.